The entry below describes one T cell receptor (beta chain). Its antigen remains unidentified. This record comes from a study of Tregs in tolerant kidney transplant recipients. Study-wide results and limits: The most relevant donor-specific Treg TCRbeta repertoire apparently came from expansion with activated donor B cells.

This CDR3 has 15 amino acids. V gave up 5 bases and J gave up 3 bases; unmatched junction bases: 8. Germline V gene data show CDR1 as MGHRA and CDR2 as YSYEKL. Repertoires were generated with immunoSEQ multiplex PCR, while TCRdb's copy carries only in-frame clones and drops some. This table has more than 12,000 clones, around 80% appearing once. The sequencing here drew on Tregs from blood, taken before the transplant. This chain uses TRBV4-1 with TRBJ2-7; 9 nucleotides agree with TRBD1. The sequence was collected from a human donor who received a combined kidney and bone marrow transplant. This CDR3 is CASSLDRGRFYEQYF. CDR3 nucleotides: TGCGCCAGCAGCTTGGACAGGGGAAGGTTCTACGAGCAGTACTTC.